The source of this TCR beta chain is a study of blood T cell repertoires in COVID-19. Background on the study: The United States, Italy and Spain supplied acute and convalescent COVID-19 samples. The cDNA or gDNA used as material had been derived from T cells, B-cell-depleted T cells, or PBMCs.

V was cut by 2 bases and J by 6 bases, with 10 bases left in between. Per germline, CDR1 SEHNR and CDR2 FQNEAQ (reference sequence). This CDR3 is 13 amino acids long. Authors' data handling: Using reference gene primer amplification, nucleated cell counts were estimated. Profiling relied on immunoSEQ multiplex PCR, and the TCRdb table lists in-frame clones only, not all of them. V, J and clone size are taken as reported in that table, and D and trimming were inferred from the DNA itself. The repertoire consists of some 340,000 clones, with more than 70% occurring once and the leading ten covering roughly 3%.

The clonotype originates from a man aged 25 to 45 with active or convalescent COVID-19. The chain is built from TRBV7-9 and TRBJ1-2; possible D gene TRBD1, 6 bases. The sample comprised peripheral blood. CDR3 sequence (DNA): TGTGCCAGCAGCTTACTGGGGGCCGATGGCTACACCTTC. Its protein is CASSLLGADGYTF. Full variable domain (outside the CDR3, taken from reference TRBV7-9 and TRBJ1-2): DTGVSQNPRHKITKRGQNVTFRCDPISEHNRLYWYRQTLGQGPEFLTYFQNEAQLEKSRLLSDRFSAERPKGSFSTLEIQRTEQGDSAMYLCASSLLGADGYTFGSGTRLTVV.